The present entry profiles one T cell receptor beta chain with its context. The same CDR3 is also encoded by other DNA sequences in this sample. The V segment lost 2 bases and the J segment 6 bases; nucleotides outside the gene matches: 3. This CDR3 has 14 amino acids. Germline V CDR1 and CDR2: KGHSH, LQKENI. An even split of each subset's genomic DNA across several immunoSEQ plates was performed. Profiling relied on immunoSEQ multiplex PCR, and the TCRdb table lists in-frame clones only, not all of them. The table has about 960,000 clones, less than 85% seen once; the top ten hold approximately 1.5%. This sample was taken from a study of shared clonotypes between healthy human individuals.

This receptor was identified in a man aged 18 to 29 in good health. Sequencing was done on a sample of memory CD4+ T cells sorted from blood. Subset meaning: CD45RA-negative fraction. The J gene is TRBJ1-5, the V gene TRBV18, with 8 bases that match TRBD1. The CDR3: CASSPGQGGQPQHF. The CDR3 DNA sequence: TGTGCCAGCTCACCAGGACAGGGAGGTCAGCCCCAGCATTTT.